This passage covers 10 T cell receptor beta chains from one sample sequenced in a study of blood T cell repertoires in COVID-19. Sequenced by immunoSEQ multiplex PCR; TCRdb stores in-frame clones only, minus some. The sample carries some 270,000 clones, about 85% recorded once. The specimen sequenced was peripheral blood. The receptor set was obtained from a human donor with COVID-19, enrolled during active disease. The donor label of this sample is uncertain.

V and J are TRBV2 and TRBJ1-1, with D unclear. CDR3 length equals 14 residues. V was trimmed by 6 bases and J by 1 base, leaving 12 bases between them. CDR1 is SNHLY and CDR2 is FYNNEI in the germline V gene. CDR3 amino acids: CASRRASGNTEAFF. In DNA form, the CDR3 reads TGTGCCAGCAGGAGGGCATCAGGGAACACTGAAGCTTTCTTT.

V and J are TRBV2 and TRBJ2-7; 7 positions agree with TRBD1. Germline CDR1 is SNHLY and CDR2 is FYNNEI. V lost 4 bases, J lost 3 bases, and 9 bases stayed unmatched. This CDR3 has 15 residues. The CDR3 region has the DNA TGTGCCAGCAGTGGTGTGGGGACAGAGTTCTACGAGCAGTACTTC. Its translation is CASSGVGTEFYEQYF.

This clone was seen more than once but under ten times. V is TRBV19 and J is TRBJ1-5; TRBD1 is a possible D gene (5 bases). V was cut by 8 bases and J by 5 bases, with 13 bases left in between. The germline gives CDR1 LNHDA, CDR2 SQIVND (reference sequence). This CDR3 has 13 residues. The CDR3 sequence is CASARQLDQPQHF. CDR3 nucleotides: TGTGCCAGTGCGCGACAGCTCGATCAGCCCCAGCATTTT. The whole variable domain, filled in from reference TRBV19 and TRBJ1-5, reads DGGITQSPKYLFRKEGQNVTLSCEQNLNHDAMYWYRQDPGQGLRLIYYSQIVNDFQKGDIAEGYSVSREKKESFPLTVTSAQKNPTAFYLCASARQLDQPQHFGDGTRLSIL.

The chain employs TRBV3-1 (or the pseudogene TRBV3-2) and TRBJ1-2; D gene unclear. Germline lookup yields CDR1 LGHDT and CDR2 YNNKEL (reference sequence). CDR3 length: 14 amino acids. With 1 base removed from V and 8 bases from J, the gap between germline ends came to 14 bases. This CDR3 is CASSQVPGSGGYTF. The DNA of the CDR3 is TGTGCCAGCAGCCAAGTACCGGGATCGGGAGGCTACACCTTC.

The chain employs TRBV7-9 and TRBJ2-1; 9 bases fit TRBD2. After removal of 3 bases from V and 8 bases from J, the junction contained 14 bases not matched to a gene. The CDR3 consists of 17 residues. Germline loops: CDR1 SEHNR, CDR2 FQNEAQ (reference sequence). CDR3 protein: CASSFRGSGRTGDEQFF. The CDR3 DNA is TGTGCCAGCAGCTTTCGGGGGAGCGGGAGGACTGGAGATGAGCAGTTCTTC.

The J gene is TRBJ2-1, the V gene TRBV20-1, with D perhaps TRBD1 (5 bases). V dropped 0 bases and J dropped 10 bases, with 7 bases sitting between them. In germline, CDR1 is DFQATT, CDR2 SNEGSKA (reference sequence). This CDR3 is built from 11 residues. CDR3 nucleotide sequence: TGCAGTGCTAGAGATGGACACGAGCAGTTCTTC. As protein: CSARDGHEQFF.

The chain couples TRBV27 to TRBJ1-4; 8 bases line up with TRBD1. Trimming cost V 0 bases and J 3 bases; bases outside gene matches: 0. This CDR3 region has 15 residues. The germline V gene has CDR1 MNHEY and CDR2 SMNVEV (reference sequence). CDR3 nucleotides: TGTGCCAGCAGTTTATCGGGACAGGCTAATGAAAAACTGTTTTTT. It specifies CASSLSGQANEKLFF.

The chain has TRBV6-6 and TRBJ1-5; a weak D match, TRBD1 (5 bases). This CDR3 region has 15 residues. The ends were cut back, 7 bases at V and 0 bases at J, with 13 bases in the middle. Germline V lookup: CDR1 MNHNY, CDR2 SVGAGI (reference sequence). CDR3 sequence reads: CASTQEGHSNQPQHF. CDR3 nucleotides: TGTGCCAGCACTCAGGAGGGGCATAGCAATCAGCCCCAGCATTTT.

The V and J genes are TRBV19 and TRBJ1-6; 7 bases map to TRBD1. Trimming took 6 bases from V and 6 from J; bases not matched to a gene: 5. The CDR3 is 14 residues long. Germline CDR1 reads LNHDA; CDR2 reads SQIVND (reference sequence). CDR3 DNA: TGTGCCAGTAGCGTGACAGGGAGTAATTCACCCCTCCACTTT. Translating gives CASSVTGSNSPLHF.

This chain uses TRBV4-3 with TRBJ1-6, with D uncertain. Per the germline V gene, CDR1 is LGHNA and CDR2 is YSLEER. Between the trimmed V and J ends, which lost 4 bases and 0 bases, there was a span of 7 bases. This CDR3 is built from 15 residues. DNA of the CDR3: TGCGCCAGCAGCCGGGAGAGCTCCTATAATTCACCCCTCCACTTT. Protein: CASSRESSYNSPLHF.